The T cell receptor beta chain under discussion was sequenced for a study of OX40 agonist ivuxolimab in advanced cancers. Whole-study context: Dose-escalation patients suffered from hepatocellular carcinoma, melanoma, renal cell or head and neck cancer. Prior anti-PD-1, anti-PD-L1 or anti-CTLA-4 therapy did not bar entry, and approximately 43% had some.

Trimming removed 6 bases from V and 1 base from J, with 15 bases in between. This CDR3 has 15 residues. CDR1 is SEHNR, CDR2 FQNEAQ, per germline (reference sequence). The data were produced by immunoSEQ multiplex PCR, yet TCRdb's version contains in-frame clones alone and is incomplete. In the table there are roughly 48,000 clones, about 87% of which are singletons. The material was CD4+ or CD8+ T cells sorted from blood, obtained in a trial of the OX40 agonist ivuxolimab. The origin of this receptor is an adult with an advanced solid tumor such as melanoma, head and neck, liver or kidney cancer. The chain has TRBV7-9 and TRBJ2-5; D remains unclear. The CDR3: CASSTRSIAQETQYF. The DNA of the CDR3 is TGTGCCAGCAGTACCCGGTCGATAGCCCAAGAGACCCAGTACTTC. Drawing the rest from reference TRBV7-9 and TRBJ2-5, the complete variable domain is DTGVSQNPRHKITKRGQNVTFRCDPISEHNRLYWYRQTLGQGPEFLTYFQNEAQLEKSRLLSDRFSAERPKGSFSTLEIQRTEQGDSAMYLCASSTRSIAQETQYFGPGTRLLVL.